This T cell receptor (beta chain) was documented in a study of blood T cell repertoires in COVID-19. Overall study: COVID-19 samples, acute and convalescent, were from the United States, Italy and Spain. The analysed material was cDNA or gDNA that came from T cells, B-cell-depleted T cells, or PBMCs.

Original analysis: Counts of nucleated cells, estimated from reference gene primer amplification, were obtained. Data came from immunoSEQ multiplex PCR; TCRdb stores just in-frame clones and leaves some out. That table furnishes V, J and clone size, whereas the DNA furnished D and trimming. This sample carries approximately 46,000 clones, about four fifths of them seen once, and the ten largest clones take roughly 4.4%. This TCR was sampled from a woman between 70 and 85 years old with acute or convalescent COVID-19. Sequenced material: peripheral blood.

This CDR3 reads CASSRGTGSYEQYF. CDR3 nucleotide sequence: TGTGCCAGCTCACGAGGGACAGGGTCCTACGAGCAGTACTTC. The chain joins TRBV18 to TRBJ2-7; 9 positions agree with TRBD1. Trimming cost V 4 bases and J 1 base; bases outside gene matches: 2. Per germline, CDR1 KGHSH and CDR2 LQKENI. This CDR3 has 14 amino acids.